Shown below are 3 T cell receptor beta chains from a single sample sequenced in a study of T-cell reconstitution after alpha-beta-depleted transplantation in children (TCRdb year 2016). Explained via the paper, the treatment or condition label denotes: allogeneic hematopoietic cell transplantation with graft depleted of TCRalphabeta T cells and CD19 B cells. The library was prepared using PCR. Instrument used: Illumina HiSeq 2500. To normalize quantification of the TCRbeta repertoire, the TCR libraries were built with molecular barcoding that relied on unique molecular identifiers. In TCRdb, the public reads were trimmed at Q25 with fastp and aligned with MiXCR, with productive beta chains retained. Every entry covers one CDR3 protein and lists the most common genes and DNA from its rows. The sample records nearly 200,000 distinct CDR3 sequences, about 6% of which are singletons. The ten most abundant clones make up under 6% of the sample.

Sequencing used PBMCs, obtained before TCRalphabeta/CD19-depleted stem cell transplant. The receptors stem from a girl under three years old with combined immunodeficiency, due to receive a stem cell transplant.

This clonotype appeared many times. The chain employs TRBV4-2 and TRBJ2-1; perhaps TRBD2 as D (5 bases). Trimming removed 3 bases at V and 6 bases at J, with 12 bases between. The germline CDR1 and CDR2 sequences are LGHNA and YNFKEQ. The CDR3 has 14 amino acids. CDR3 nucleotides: TGTGCCAGCAGCCAGATAGAGGCGGGCAATGAGCAGTTCTTC. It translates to CASSQIEAGNEQFF.

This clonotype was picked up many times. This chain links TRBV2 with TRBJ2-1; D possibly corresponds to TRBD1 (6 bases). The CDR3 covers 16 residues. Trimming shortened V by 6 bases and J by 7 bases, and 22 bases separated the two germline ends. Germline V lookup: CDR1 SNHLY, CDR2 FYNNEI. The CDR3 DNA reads TGTGCCAGCAGGACCCGTGGGACAAATTATGCGAATGAGCAGTTCTTC. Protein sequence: CASRTRGTNYANEQFF.

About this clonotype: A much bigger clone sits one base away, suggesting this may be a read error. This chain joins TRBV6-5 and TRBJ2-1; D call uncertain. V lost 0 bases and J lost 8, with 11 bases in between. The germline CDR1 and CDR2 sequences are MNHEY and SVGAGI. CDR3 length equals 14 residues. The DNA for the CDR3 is TGTGCCAGCAGTTACTCCGTCGATTACCATGAGCAGTTCTTC. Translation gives CASSYSVDYHEQFF.